These 13 T cell receptor beta chains originate from one sample sequenced in a study of CXCR3-negative and CXCR3-positive naive CD8 T cells. Study findings and constraints: CXCR3-positive naive cells carried more hydrophobic TRB CDR3s than CXCR3-negative ones.

No antigens are known for them. UMI-labeled 5' RACE TRB cDNA libraries were prepared from the cells. From its re-call of the 5' RACE reads, TCRdb lists each CDR3 protein once, without DNA. This table lists approximately 90,000 distinct CDR3 sequences. The sequenced material came from naive CXCR3+ CD8+ T cells from blood. Noted subset: CD45RO-CCR7+CD27+CD95- naive CD8+ T cells expressing CXCR3 (TNR3+). These receptors came from a human donor in good health. Some clones in this sample may be carry-over from other donors' samples.

The rearrangement joins TRBV4-1 to TRBJ2-7; TCRdb's D gene call, TRBD1, goes unchecked for lack of DNA. The CDR3 totals 15 residues. Germline CDR1 and CDR2: MGHRA and YSYEKL. The CDR3 loop reads CASRINRDSPYEQYF.

This sequence joins TRBV6-2 or TRBV6-3 and TRBJ2-2; without DNA, the TCRdb call of TRBD1 cannot be checked. CDR1 is MNHEY and CDR2 is SVGEGT in the germline V gene. The CDR3 is made up of 14 amino acids. CDR3 sequence: CASTPKGEAGELFF.

This sequence joins TRBV5-1 and TRBJ2-7. Germline V gene lookup returns CDR1 SGHRS and CDR2 YFSETQ. The CDR3 has 13 residues. This chain's CDR3 is CASSSDGRYEQYF.

This clonotype is deemed medium-sized by its frequency. The rearrangement joins TRBV18 to TRBJ1-1. Germline V gene lookup returns CDR1 KGHSH and CDR2 LQKENI. The CDR3 covers 12 residues. CDR3 sequence: CASSPSEAEAFF. Looking up the rest from reference TRBV18 and TRBJ1-1 gives the full variable domain: NAGVMQNPRHLVRRRGQEARLRCSPMKGHSHVYWYRQLPEEGLKFMVYLQKENIIDESGMPKERFSAEFPKEGPSILRIQQVVRGDSAAYFCASSPSEAEAFFGQGTRLTVV.

V gene TRBV6-5 combines with J gene TRBJ2-1; lacking DNA, the TRBD1 call made by TCRdb goes unchecked. CDR1 and CDR2 from the germline V gene are MNHEY and SVGAGI. This CDR3 has 13 amino acids. The CDR3 loop reads CASSLTGTNEQFF.

The rearrangement joins TRBV7-2 to TRBJ2-1; without DNA, the TCRdb call of TRBD2 cannot be checked. Germline V CDR1 and CDR2: SGHTA, FQGNSA. The length of the CDR3 is 14 residues. The CDR3 loop is CASRSTILAGEQFF.

The V and J genes are TRBV29-1 and TRBJ1-1; TCRdb selects TRBD1, and the lack of DNA leaves this call unchecked. CDR1 is SQVTM, CDR2 ANQGSEA, per germline. The length of the CDR3 is 13 residues. The CDR3 loop is CSVETEGDTEAFF.

This chain joins TRBV28 and TRBJ2-7; TCRdb proposes TRBD2, but this gene call is untestable without DNA. Germline V gene sequence: CDR1 MDHEN, CDR2 SYDVKM. The CDR3 covers 15 residues. CDR3 sequence: CASTKYPAGGVEQYF.

V usage is TRBV29-1 and J usage is TRBJ2-5; TCRdb indicates TRBD2, and absent DNA this call remains unverified. CDR3 size: 13 residues. Germline-derived CDR1 and CDR2 are SQVTM and ANQGSEA. Here the CDR3 reads CSVDSGPRGTQYF.

CDR3 sequence: CASSLGQGPNEQYF. The chain couples TRBV7-9 to TRBJ2-7; TCRdb gives TRBD1 as the D gene, but with no DNA this cannot be confirmed. CDR1 is SEHNR, CDR2 FQNEAQ, per germline (reference sequence). The CDR3 runs 14 residues.

The chain links TRBV4-3 to TRBJ1-5. The CDR3 runs 15 residues. Germline-derived CDR1 and CDR2 are LGHNA and YSLEER. The CDR3 is CASSQDRGEAHPQHF.

The chain uses TRBV9 and TRBJ2-1; absent DNA, TCRdb's TRBD1 call cannot be checked. The CDR3 sequence is 14 residues long. Looked up from germline, CDR1 is SGDLS and CDR2 is YYNGEE. CDR3 amino acids: CASSQGDSLVSEIF.

This chain links TRBV7-2 with TRBJ2-3. CDR3 size: 12 residues. Germline V gene sequence: CDR1 SGHTA, CDR2 FQGNSA. CDR3 residues: CASTARPDTQYF.